The 26 T cell receptor beta chains listed next were all sequenced from one sample in a study of shared clonotypes between healthy human individuals. The data were produced by immunoSEQ multiplex PCR, yet TCRdb's version contains in-frame clones alone and is incomplete. The sample records 750,000 to 1,000,000 clones, 92% being singletons. Naive CD8 isolation took CD45RO-negative cells positively selected for CCR7 and excluded terminally differentiated effector memory CD45RA+ cells. The material sequenced was naive CD8+ T cells sorted from blood. The receptors derive from a man aged 30-40 years in good health.

The rearrangement links TRBV2 to TRBJ2-7; D is undetermined. V was pared by 0 bases and J by 5 bases, with 14 bases between. This CDR3 has 15 residues. Germline CDR1 and CDR2: SNHLY and FYNNEI. The chain's CDR3 is CASSEALRDGDEQYF. The CDR3 nucleotides are TGTGCCAGCAGTGAAGCGCTTCGAGACGGAGACGAGCAGTACTTC.

This clone was picked up one time. J is TRBJ2-7 and V is TRBV28, with D possibly matching TRBD2 (5 bases). Germline-derived CDR1 and CDR2 are MDHEN and SYDVKM. CDR3 length: 18 amino acids. V shed 6 bases and J shed 2 bases, with 26 bases lying between them. This CDR3 is CASRPLLDRAWGAYEQYF. As DNA, the CDR3 is TGTGCCAGCAGACCATTATTGGATCGAGCCTGGGGAGCCTACGAGCAGTACTTC. The full variable domain, rest sourced from reference TRBV28 and TRBJ2-7, is DVKVTQSSRYLVKRTGEKVFLECVQDMDHENMFWYRQDPGLGLRLIYFSYDVKMKEKGDIPEGYSVSREKKERFSLILESASTNQTSMYLCASRPLLDRAWGAYEQYFGPGTRLTVT.

The V gene is TRBV11-3, the J gene TRBJ2-1; TRBD1 aligns across 9 bases. Per germline, CDR1 SGHNT and CDR2 YENEEA. Losses at the gene ends were 3 bases for V and 9 bases for J; bases not matched to a gene: 12. The CDR3 covers 16 residues. CDR3 DNA: TGTGCCAGCAGCTTGCGATCCGGGACAGGGTTTGTTGAGCAGTTCTTC. Translating gives CASSLRSGTGFVEQFF.

The chain combines TRBV4-3 with TRBJ2-1; 10 bases align to TRBD2. In germline, CDR1 is LGHNA, CDR2 YSLEER. The CDR3 is made up of 17 amino acids. The V and J ends lost 0 bases and 4 bases, in that order; junction bases with no gene match: 6. The chain's CDR3 is CASSQDAGTSEYNEQFF. Written as DNA, the CDR3 is TGCGCCAGCAGCCAAGACGCCGGGACTAGCGAATACAATGAGCAGTTCTTC.

The chain carries TRBV7-9 and TRBJ2-1; D perhaps matches TRBD2 (5 bases). The V end was cut by 7 bases, the J end by 5 bases, with 12 bases between. This CDR3 region has 13 residues. CDR1 is SEHNR, CDR2 FQNEAQ, per germline (reference sequence). CDR3 DNA: TGTGCCAGCAAACAACTGGAGGACAATGAGCAGTTCTTC. It translates to CASKQLEDNEQFF. Complete variable domain (other parts from reference TRBV7-9 and TRBJ2-1): DTGVSQNPRHKITKRGQNVTFRCDPISEHNRLYWYRQTLGQGPEFLTYFQNEAQLEKSRLLSDRFSAERPKGSFSTLEIQRTEQGDSAMYLCASKQLEDNEQFFGPGTRLTVL.

This clone was detected only once. The chain links TRBV5-6 to TRBJ1-5, with D unresolved. Germline CDR1 is SGHDT and CDR2 is YYEEEE. The V and J ends lost 0 bases and 7 bases respectively, with 14 bases between them. This CDR3 has 15 residues. The CDR3 nucleotides are TGTGCCAGCAGCTTGGGTCAGGAGGTCGGGCAGCCCCAGCATTTT. Amino acids: CASSLGQEVGQPQHF.

The chain combines TRBV4-1 with TRBJ2-5, with D possibly called TRBD1 or TRBD2 (5 bases each). Germline V gene sequence: CDR1 MGHRA, CDR2 YSYEKL. The CDR3 has 12 residues. The ends were cut back, 4 bases at V and 5 bases at J, with 8 bases in the middle. Here the CDR3 reads CASSLEGETQYF. The CDR3 DNA follows: TGCGCCAGCAGCCTAGAGGGGGAGACCCAGTACTTC.

V and J are TRBV18 and TRBJ2-7; TRBD1 is a possible D gene (5 bases). V was cut by 4 bases and J by 0 bases, with 13 bases left in between. The CDR3 is made up of 15 amino acids. CDR1 is KGHSH and CDR2 is LQKENI in the germline V gene. The CDR3 region is CASSLWPTDSYEQYF. The DNA for the CDR3 is TGTGCCAGCTCACTGTGGCCGACAGACTCCTACGAGCAGTACTTC.

The chain carries TRBV30 and TRBJ2-3, with 7 bases aligning to TRBD2. The ends lost 2 bases at V and 2 bases at J; junction bases unmatched: 7. Germline V gives CDR1 GTSNPN, CDR2 SVGIG (reference sequence). The CDR3 is 15 residues long. The CDR3 here is CAWSLRERATDTQYF. The CDR3, as DNA: TGTGCCTGGAGTCTGCGGGAGCGCGCCACAGATACGCAGTATTTT. Full variable domain (remainder filled in from reference TRBV30 and TRBJ2-3): SQTIHQWPATLVQPVGSPLSLECTVEGTSNPNLYWYRQAAGRGLQLLFYSVGIGQISSEVPQNLSASRPQDRQFILSSKKLLLSDSGFYLCAWSLRERATDTQYFGPGTRLTVL.

A single count supports this clone. V and J are TRBV9 and TRBJ2-1; the D call may be TRBD1 or TRBD2 (5 bases each). Germline V CDR1 and CDR2: SGDLS, YYNGEE. Trimming pared 2 bases from V and 4 bases from J, leaving 28 bases between. This CDR3 has 20 residues. The CDR3 bases are TGTGCCAGCAGCGTCGGGGCGGCGAGTGAGGTCCGCGGAGCATACAATGAGCAGTTCTTC. This codes for CASSVGAASEVRGAYNEQFF.

In nucleotides, the CDR3 is TGCGCCAGCAGCCCGGGACTGGCCCTGGGGAACGAGCAGTACTTC. Translated: CASSPGLALGNEQYF. This sequence joins TRBV4-1 and TRBJ2-7, with a possible D match to TRBD2 (6 bases). CDR1 is MGHRA, CDR2 YSYEKL, per germline. V lost 4 bases, J lost 5 bases, and 18 bases lay in between. The CDR3 totals 15 residues.

This chain links TRBV7-9 with TRBJ2-7, with D hard to call. This CDR3 comprises 13 residues. In germline, CDR1 is SEHNR, CDR2 FQNEAQ (reference sequence). Trimming left V 5 bases short and J 3 bases short, with 11 bases between. The CDR3 DNA reads TGTGCCAGCAGCCCTGTGGACCACTACGAGCAGTACTTC. It specifies CASSPVDHYEQYF. The variable domain in full, with the rest retrieved from reference TRBV7-9 and TRBJ2-7, is DTGVSQNPRHKITKRGQNVTFRCDPISEHNRLYWYRQTLGQGPEFLTYFQNEAQLEKSRLLSDRFSAERPKGSFSTLEIQRTEQGDSAMYLCASSPVDHYEQYFGPGTRLTVT.

This chain joins TRBV28 and TRBJ2-7; TRBD2 matches 9 bases. CDR3 length: 18 residues. The germline V gene encodes CDR1 MDHEN and CDR2 SYDVKM. Trimming removed 0 bases from V and 4 bases from J; junction bases left unmatched: 13. The CDR3 loop reads CASSLWRGSGSGGYEQYF. CDR3 coding DNA: TGTGCCAGCAGTTTATGGCGGGGTAGCGGGAGTGGGGGGTACGAGCAGTACTTC.

The chain employs TRBV6-5 and TRBJ2-2; 7 positions match TRBD2. Germline loops: CDR1 MNHEY, CDR2 SVGAGI. This CDR3 region has 14 residues. With 8 bases clipped from V and 7 bases from J, the junction kept 10 bases outside the gene matches. As DNA, the CDR3 is TGTGCCAGCTTTATGGGAGGGCCGGTCGGGGAGCTGTTTTTT. Protein: CASFMGGPVGELFF.

The gene calls are TRBV7-9 and TRBJ2-3; TRBD2 is a possible D gene (6 bases). The CDR3 is made up of 16 amino acids. Trimming stripped 5 bases from V and 4 bases from J, with 19 bases between. CDR1 and CDR2 from the germline V gene are SEHNR and FQNEAQ (reference sequence). The CDR3 is CASSLQTSQEADTQYF. The CDR3 DNA is TGTGCCAGCAGCCTCCAGACTAGTCAAGAGGCAGATACGCAGTATTTT.

The J gene is TRBJ1-1, the V gene TRBV14, with 11 bases fitting TRBD1. The J segment lost 8 bases and the V segment lost 2 bases, leaving 7 bases of the junction unmatched. This CDR3 has 15 residues. Germline V lookup: CDR1 SGHDN, CDR2 FVKESK. The CDR3 coding sequence is TGTGCCAGCAGCCAACCACAGGACAGGGGGCCCGAAGCTTTCTTT. This translates into CASSQPQDRGPEAFF.

The J gene is TRBJ2-2, the V gene TRBV28; D is undetermined. The ends were cut back, 2 bases at V and 7 bases at J, with 11 bases in the middle. Germline CDR1 reads MDHEN; CDR2 reads SYDVKM. This CDR3 has 14 amino acids. DNA for the CDR3: TGTGCCAGCAGTTTACGGTATTATGGCGGGGAGCTGTTTTTT. Protein product: CASSLRYYGGELFF.

The chain employs TRBV20-1 and TRBJ1-1, with no clear D. Trimming left V 3 bases short and J 8 bases short, with 10 bases between. CDR1 is DFQATT and CDR2 is SNEGSKA in the germline V gene (reference sequence). The CDR3 contains 11 residues. CDR3 nucleotides: TGCAGTGCTAGGGAGGAACCGGAAGCTTTCTTT. It yields the protein CSAREEPEAFF.

Details on this clone: Within the sample, other DNA sequences also encode this same CDR3. V gene TRBV27 combines with J gene TRBJ2-1; D is perhaps TRBD1 or TRBD2 (6 bases each). The CDR3 consists of 14 residues. The V end was cut by 3 bases, the J end by 4 bases, with 10 bases between. The germline V gene has CDR1 MNHEY and CDR2 SMNVEV (reference sequence). The CDR3 region is CASSLGGSYNEQFF. The CDR3 DNA sequence: TGTGCCAGCAGTTTGGGGGGCAGTTACAATGAGCAGTTCTTC.

The V gene is TRBV7-9, the J gene TRBJ1-3; D possibly corresponds to TRBD1 (5 bases). Trimming shortened V by 4 bases and J by 3 bases, and 13 bases separated the two germline ends. Germline CDR1 SEHNR, CDR2 FQNEAQ (reference sequence). The CDR3 sequence is 15 residues long. CDR3 residues: CASSSTLGVGNTIYF. The DNA for the CDR3 is TGTGCCAGCAGCTCGACCCTGGGGGTTGGAAACACCATATATTTT.

In DNA form, the CDR3 reads TGTGCCATCAGGGAACCTAGCGGCGGGAGAGTGGATGAGCAGTTCTTC. Its translation is CAIREPSGGRVDEQFF. This rearrangement joins TRBV10-3 to TRBJ2-1, with 7 nucleotides matching TRBD2. Germline CDR1 is ENHRY and CDR2 is SYGVKD. V was pared by 6 bases and J by 8 bases, with 16 bases of the junction left unmatched. The CDR3 runs 16 residues.

The V and J genes are TRBV7-9 and TRBJ2-3, with D unclear. The germline CDR1 and CDR2 sequences are SEHNR and FQNEAQ (reference sequence). The CDR3 extends over 12 amino acids. V lost 7 bases to trimming and J lost 2 bases, with 7 bases between them. CDR3 sequence (DNA): TGTGCCAGCACCGGACCCACAGATACGCAGTATTTT. This sequence encodes CASTGPTDTQYF.

The chain carries TRBV7-8 and TRBJ1-2, with TRBD1 as a possible D gene (5 bases). The V gene's germline CDR1 is SGHVS and CDR2 FQNEAQ. There are 13 residues in the CDR3. V was clipped by 5 bases and J by 5 bases, with 12 bases between them. CDR3 sequence reads: CASSPWDGYGYTF. Written as DNA, the CDR3 is TGTGCCAGCAGCCCGTGGGACGGATATGGCTACACCTTC.

The J gene is TRBJ1-1, the V gene TRBV19; D unclear. V was trimmed by 3 bases and J by 5 bases, leaving 7 bases between them. Looked up from germline, CDR1 is LNHDA and CDR2 is SQIVND (reference sequence). The CDR3 contains 12 residues. DNA for the CDR3: TGTGCCAGTAGTATGGATATAACTGAAGCTTTCTTT. Translated, it gives CASSMDITEAFF.

V and J are TRBV27 and TRBJ2-1, with D possibly TRBD2 on 6 matching bases. The germline CDR1 and CDR2 sequences are MNHEY and SMNVEV (reference sequence). The CDR3 spans 15 residues. Trimming pared 6 bases from V and 6 bases from J, leaving 18 bases between. CDR3 bases: TGTGCCAGCAGATCGCGGCTAGCGCATTTCAATGAGCAGTTCTTC. Its protein is CASRSRLAHFNEQFF.

The chain recombines TRBV4-1 with TRBJ2-2, with a weak D call TRBD1 (8 bases). The germline V gene encodes CDR1 MGHRA and CDR2 YSYEKL. The CDR3 covers 18 residues. The ends were cut back, 4 bases at V and 1 base at J, with 19 bases in the middle. CDR3 nucleotides: TGCGCCAGCAGCCCCCGGGCAGGGGGCGGGGGGAACACCGGGGAGCTGTTTTTT. Its protein product is CASSPRAGGGGNTGELFF.